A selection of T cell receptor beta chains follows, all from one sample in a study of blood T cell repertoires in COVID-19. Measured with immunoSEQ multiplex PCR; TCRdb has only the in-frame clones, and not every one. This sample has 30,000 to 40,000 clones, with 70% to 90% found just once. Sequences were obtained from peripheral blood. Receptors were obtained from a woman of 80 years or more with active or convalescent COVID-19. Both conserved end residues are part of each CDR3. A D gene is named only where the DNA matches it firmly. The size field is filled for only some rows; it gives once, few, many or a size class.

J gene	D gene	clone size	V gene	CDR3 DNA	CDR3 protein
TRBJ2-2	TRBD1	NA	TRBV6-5	TGTGCCAGCAGCACAGGGGTCTTCGGCGGGGAGCTGTTTTTT	CASSTGVFGGELFF
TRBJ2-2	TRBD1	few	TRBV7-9	TGTGCCAGCAGCTTACAGGGGGACACCGGGGAGCTGTTTTTT	CASSLQGDTGELFF
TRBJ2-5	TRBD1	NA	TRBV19	TGTGCCAGTAGTATAGGACAGGGGTATGAGACCCAGTACTTC	CASSIGQGYETQYF
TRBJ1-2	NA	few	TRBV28	TGTGCCAGCAGTTTTCAGGGTTATGGCTACACCTTC	CASSFQGYGYTF
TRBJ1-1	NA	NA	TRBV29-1	TGCAGCGGGGGGCAGTCTAGTGGGGCTTTCTTT	CSGGQSSGAFF
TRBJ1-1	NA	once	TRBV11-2	TGTGCCAGCGGCCCCCCAGGGAATAGGTGGGACACTGAAGCTTTCTTT	CASGPPGNRWDTEAFF
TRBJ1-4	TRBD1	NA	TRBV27	TGTGCCAGCAAGACACGACAGGGAACTGAAAAACTGTTTTTT	CASKTRQGTEKLFF
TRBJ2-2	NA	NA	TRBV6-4	TGTGCCAGCGGAGAACCGGTTTCGGACACCGGGGAGCTGTTTTTT	CASGEPVSDTGELFF
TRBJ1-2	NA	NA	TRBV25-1	TGTGCCAGCAGTGAAACAGGCTCGAGATATGGCTACACCTTC	CASSETGSRYGYTF
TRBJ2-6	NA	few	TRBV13	TGTGCCAGCAGCCCCGCCCACTTATCTAGCGCCCTCTCTGGGGCCAACGTCCTGACTTTC	CASSPAHLSSALSGANVLTF